Listed below are T cell receptor beta chains from one sample, sequenced in a study of cytomegalovirus exposure and HLA in healthy donors. Sequencing used immunoSEQ multiplex PCR; TCRdb keeps in-frame clones, though not all of them. Among 170,000 or so clones listed, about 83% were seen once. The sequencing input was PBMCs. The receptors stem from a girl under 18 in good health and CMV-seropositive. The CDR3 runs from the conserved cysteine through the conserved F or W. The D gene is left open where the match is weak.

V	J	D	length	CDR3
TRBV2	TRBJ1-2	.	12	CASSETRYGYTF
TRBV19	TRBJ2-1	TRBD1	16	CASSLSGTDFYNEQFF
TRBV9	TRBJ1-1	TRBD1	11	CASSGGQGAFF
TRBV9	TRBJ2-1	TRBD2	14	CASSGSGVYNEQFF
TRBV4-2	TRBJ2-3	TRBD2	16	CASSQEAERGGDTQYF
TRBV30	TRBJ2-4	TRBD1	13	CACQGQIKNIQYF
TRBV5-4	TRBJ2-2	TRBD2	15	CASSLTSGNTGELFF
TRBV6-1	TRBJ1-5	.	13	CASSEFWSQPQHF
TRBV30	TRBJ1-1	.	12	CAYLTGNTEAFF
TRBV29-1	TRBJ2-1	.	14	CSASYGSSYNEQFF
TRBV6-5	TRBJ1-1	TRBD1	15	CASSSGTGLNTEAFF
TRBV10-3	TRBJ1-1	.	14	CAISVTGTVTEAFF